Here is one T cell receptor (beta chain) with its context. Antigen specificity is unknown. The sample is drawn from a study of blood T cells in healthy people across ages. Across the study: With template switching, about one barcoded beta molecule was captured per two T cells. Findings and limits, study-wide: Unsorted PBMCs blocked a conclusive comparison of naive and antigen-experienced cells. Relative to aged donors, long-lived donors carried more naive CD4+ cells and displayed higher diversity. Changes seen in expanded clonotypes were possibly confounded by donor CMV status left unknown.

The authors ran a second PCR of about 7 to 11 cycles using a sample-barcoded 5' primer and a J-beta primer mix. TCRdb called the 5' RACE reads again in MiXCR, with one record for every CDR3 protein. The sample shows roughly 700,000 distinct CDR3 sequences, approximately 29% of them seen only once. Germline V gene data show CDR1 as GTSNPN and CDR2 as SVGIG (reference sequence). CDR3 size: 15 residues. Trimming pared 4 bases from V and 0 bases from J, leaving 15 bases between. Sample: blood. The clonotype was recovered from a woman older than 75 in good health. This rearrangement joins TRBV30 to TRBJ1-1; D is unclear. This CDR3 reads CAWIEWAGVNTEAFF. CDR3 sequence (DNA): TGTGCCTGGATTGAGTGGGCCGGAGTGAACACTGAAGCTTTCTTT.